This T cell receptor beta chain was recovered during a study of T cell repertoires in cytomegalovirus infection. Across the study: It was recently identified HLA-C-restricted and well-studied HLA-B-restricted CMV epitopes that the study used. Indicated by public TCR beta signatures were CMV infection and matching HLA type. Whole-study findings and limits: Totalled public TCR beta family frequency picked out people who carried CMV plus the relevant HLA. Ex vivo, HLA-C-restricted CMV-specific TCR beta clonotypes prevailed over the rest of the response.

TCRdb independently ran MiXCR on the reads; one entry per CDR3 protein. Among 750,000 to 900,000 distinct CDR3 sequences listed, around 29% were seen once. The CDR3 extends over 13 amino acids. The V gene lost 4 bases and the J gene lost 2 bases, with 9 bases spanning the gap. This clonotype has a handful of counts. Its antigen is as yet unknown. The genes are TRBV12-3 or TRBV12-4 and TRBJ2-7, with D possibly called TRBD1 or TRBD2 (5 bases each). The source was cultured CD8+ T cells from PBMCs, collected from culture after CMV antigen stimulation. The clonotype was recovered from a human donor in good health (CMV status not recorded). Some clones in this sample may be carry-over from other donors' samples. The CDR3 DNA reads TGTGCCAGCAGTTGGGGGATAACCTACGAGCAGTACTTC. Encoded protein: CASSWGITYEQYF.